The 3 T cell receptor beta chains given below trace back to one sample, sequenced in a study of PD-1 blockade in classical Hodgkin lymphoma. Clones were sequenced by immunoSEQ multiplex PCR, and TCRdb holds only the in-frame ones, with some missing. The sample lists 25,000 to 30,000 clones; approximately 86% were seen once. All the patients suffered relapse after autologous stem cell transplantation, and brentuximab vedotin exposure differed. Magnetic negative selection was used to purify CD8+ T cells from thawed PBMCs. Sequencing used CD8+ T cells from blood, obtained at baseline. These receptors originate from a human donor with classical Hodgkin lymphoma.

The V gene is TRBV11-2, the J gene TRBJ2-7; no definite D call. Germline-derived CDR1 and CDR2 are SGHAT and FQNNGV. The CDR3 is 16 residues long. The germline V and J ends were trimmed by 4 bases and 2 bases, with 18 bases remaining between them. The CDR3 reads CASSYSTRTATYEQYF. CDR3 nucleotides: TGTGCCAGCAGCTATTCAACCCGAACAGCCACCTACGAGCAGTACTTC.

This clone is a singleton in its sample. The J gene is TRBJ2-1, the V gene TRBV25-1; perhaps D is TRBD1 or TRBD2 (6 bases each). Trimming stripped 0 bases from V and 0 bases from J, with 12 bases between. The CDR3 has 17 amino acids. The germline V gene encodes CDR1 MGHDK and CDR2 SYGVNS. CDR3 region: CASSEYGGQGSYNEQFF. CDR3 sequence (DNA): TGTGCCAGCAGTGAATATGGGGGGCAGGGCTCCTACAATGAGCAGTTCTTC.

V gene TRBV27 combines with J gene TRBJ2-1; 16 nucleotides align to TRBD2. J lost 7 bases, V lost 3 bases, and 3 bases had no gene match. The germline CDR1 and CDR2 sequences are MNHEY and SMNVEV (reference sequence). This CDR3 has 16 residues. The CDR3 is CASSFPGLAGGNEQFF. In DNA, the CDR3 is TGTGCCAGCAGTTTCCCGGGACTAGCGGGAGGGAATGAGCAGTTCTTC.